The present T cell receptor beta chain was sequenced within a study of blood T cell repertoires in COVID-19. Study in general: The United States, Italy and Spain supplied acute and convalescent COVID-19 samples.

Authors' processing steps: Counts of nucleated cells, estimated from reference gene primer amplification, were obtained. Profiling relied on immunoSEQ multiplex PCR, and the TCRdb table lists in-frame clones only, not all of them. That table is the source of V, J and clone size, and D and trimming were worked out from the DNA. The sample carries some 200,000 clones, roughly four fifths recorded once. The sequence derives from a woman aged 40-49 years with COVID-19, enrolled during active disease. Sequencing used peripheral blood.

CDR3 nucleotides: TGTGCCATCAGTCGGGACGGGGAGCTGTTTTTT. Its protein product is CAISRDGELFF. This chain connects TRBV10-3 to TRBJ2-2; perhaps TRBD2 as D (5 bases). V lost 5 bases and J 7 bases, leaving 5 bases between the germline ends. This CDR3 comprises 11 residues. CDR1 is ENHRY and CDR2 is SYGVKD in the germline V gene.